These 12 T cell receptor beta chains came from one sample sequenced in a study of persistence of HIV-infected CD4 T cells. This was the immunoSEQ version 4 assay in survey mode. The assay was immunoSEQ multiplex PCR, and TCRdb's table has in-frame clones only and misses some. Among over 30,000 clones listed, 82% were seen once. Stimulation used 8.5 to 10 ug/mL lysate from CMV-infected fibroblasts. CD40L-negative CD69-negative CD45RO-high memory CD4+ T cells were sorted as populations depleted of antigen-responding cells. No antigen has been assigned to these receptors. The material sequenced was CD4+ T cells sorted from PBMCs after 18-hour stimulation, taken from a patient who received antiretroviral therapy. The source of these receptors is an adult woman with HIV who was CMV-seropositive.

This chain uses TRBV28 with TRBJ1-3; D is perhaps TRBD1 (5 bases). Germline-derived CDR1 and CDR2 are MDHEN and SYDVKM. The CDR3 loop spans 15 amino acids. V was trimmed by 4 bases and J by 3 bases, leaving 13 bases between them. CDR3 loop: CASSWYQGFGNTIYF. CDR3 sequence (DNA): TGTGCCAGCAGTTGGTACCAGGGTTTTGGAAACACCATATATTTT. Drawing the rest from reference TRBV28 and TRBJ1-3, the complete variable domain is DVKVTQSSRYLVKRTGEKVFLECVQDMDHENMFWYRQDPGLGLRLIYFSYDVKMKEKGDIPEGYSVSREKKERFSLILESASTNQTSMYLCASSWYQGFGNTIYFGEGSWLTVV.

V and J are TRBV4-1 and TRBJ1-4, with 7 bases aligning to TRBD1. The germline CDR1 and CDR2 sequences are MGHRA and YSYEKL. The J segment lost 2 bases and the V segment lost 4 bases, leaving 7 bases of the junction unmatched. The CDR3 runs 16 residues. The CDR3 DNA sequence: TGCGCCAGCAGCCTGATTACAGGGGAGACTAATGAAAAACTGTTTTTT. Translated: CASSLITGETNEKLFF.

V is TRBV4-1 and J is TRBJ1-2, with TRBD1 as a possible D gene (5 bases). Trimming pared 1 base from V and 4 bases from J, leaving 10 bases between. Germline lookup yields CDR1 MGHRA and CDR2 YSYEKL. The CDR3 is 14 residues long. The CDR3 sequence: CASSQGAGSYGYTF. CDR3 sequence (DNA): TGCGCCAGCAGCCAAGGGGCAGGGAGCTATGGCTACACCTTC.

This sequence joins TRBV6-1 and TRBJ2-7; 10 bases are shared with TRBD1. CDR3 length: 14 residues. Germline lookup yields CDR1 MNHNS and CDR2 SASEGT. Trimming removed 3 bases from V and 9 bases from J; junction bases left unmatched: 8. The CDR3 sequence is CASSETGGRTGQYF. The CDR3 DNA reads as TGTGCCAGCAGTGAGACAGGGGGCCGAACAGGGCAGTACTTC.

The chain combines TRBV12-3 or TRBV12-4 with TRBJ1-6; D gene uncertain. The CDR3 runs 13 residues. Trimming removed 6 bases from V and 8 bases from J, with 11 bases in between. CDR3 sequence: CASSLRPDSPLHF. DNA for the CDR3: TGTGCCAGCAGCCTGCGCCCGGATTCACCCCTCCACTTT.

The CDR3 spells CASSLGSGSYTDTQYF. The DNA of the CDR3 is TGTGCCAGCAGCTTGGGGTCGGGCAGCTACACAGATACGCAGTATTTT. This chain joins TRBV5-5 and TRBJ2-3; D not resolved. There are 16 residues in the CDR3. Trimming took off 0 bases at V and 2 bases at J, with 13 bases between the two ends. Germline-derived CDR1 and CDR2 are SGHKS and YYEKEE (reference sequence).

J is TRBJ1-1 and V is TRBV18; D unclear. The CDR3 sequence is 14 residues long. Germline CDR1 and CDR2: KGHSH and LQKENI. Trimming stripped 6 bases from V and 8 bases from J, with 19 bases between. The CDR3 bases are TGTGCCAGCTCCATACAGTCACCAAATATGGAAGCTTTCTTT. It codes for CASSIQSPNMEAFF.

This clone was observed a few times. The rearrangement uses TRBV5-1 and TRBJ1-2, with 8 bases lining up with TRBD1. CDR3 size: 15 residues. The germline gives CDR1 SGHRS, CDR2 YFSETQ. With 0 bases clipped from V and 4 bases from J, the junction kept 5 bases outside the gene matches. The chain's CDR3 is CASSLEGQGFYGYTF. The CDR3 DNA is TGCGCCAGCAGCTTGGAAGGACAGGGATTCTATGGCTACACCTTC.

Written as DNA, the CDR3 is TGTGCCAGCAGCCAGAGTAACTATAATTCACCCCTCCACTTT. Its translation: CASSQSNYNSPLHF. This sequence joins TRBV7-9 and TRBJ1-6, with no clear D. Germline assignment: CDR1 SEHNR and CDR2 FQNEAQ (reference sequence). The CDR3 length is 14 residues. Trimming pared 5 bases from V and 3 bases from J, leaving 8 bases between.

This clone is a singleton in its sample. Germline and junction disagree at one end, which may indicate a read error. The chain recombines TRBV24-1 with TRBJ1-2; TRBD1 agrees at 9 bases. The germline V gene has CDR1 KGHDR and CDR2 SFDVKD. The CDR3 loop spans 14 amino acids. Here the CDR3 reads CATSAARTGAGPFF. CDR3 bases: TGTGCCACCAGTGCCGCGCGGACAGGGGCTGGCCCCTTCTTC.

The V and J genes are TRBV19 and TRBJ1-1, with D maybe TRBD1 (6 bases). The CDR3 sequence is 16 residues long. V was cut by 6 bases and J by 0 bases, with 17 bases left in between. Germline values: CDR1 LNHDA, CDR2 SQIVND (reference sequence). CDR3: CASRSNGGHLNTEAFF. CDR3 nucleotide sequence: TGTGCCAGTAGGTCAAACGGGGGACACCTGAACACTGAAGCTTTCTTT.

By share, this clone counts as medium-sized. The V gene is TRBV13, the J gene TRBJ1-5; D ambiguous. The CDR3 is 16 amino acids. Trimming stripped 0 bases from V and 1 base from J, with 10 bases between. Germline CDR1 reads PRHDT; CDR2 reads FYEKMQ (reference sequence). The CDR3 DNA reads TGTGCCAGCAGCTTAGGCGGCCCCGGGAGCAATCAGCCCCAGCATTTT. Its translation is CASSLGGPGSNQPQHF.